A selection of T cell receptor beta chains follows, all from one sample in a study of blood T cell repertoires in COVID-19. Here immunoSEQ multiplex PCR was the method, and the copy in TCRdb shows in-frame clones only, minus some. The data show about 140,000 clones, under 90% seen once. The sample was PBMCs or T cells enriched from blood (not recorded which). The receptors were sampled from a woman aged 18-35 years who had been exposed to COVID-19. Both conserved end residues are part of each CDR3. The D gene is left open where the match is weak. The size of a clone is reported for some rows only, either as once, few or many, or as a class for expanded clones.

D,J,size,V,CDR3,DNA
-,TRBJ1-6,-,TRBV21-1,CASSPRQGRSSPLHF,TGTGCCAGCAGCCCCCGACAGGGCCGGAGTTCACCCCTCCACTTT
TRBD1,TRBJ1-5,-,TRBV6-4,CASSILRTGPLNQPQHF,TGTGCCAGCAGTATACTCAGGACAGGGCCTCTCAATCAGCCCCAGCATTTT
-,TRBJ1-2,-,TRBV27,CASSLTDTNYGYTF,TGTGCCAGCAGTTTGACAGACACTAACTATGGCTACACCTTC
TRBD2,TRBJ2-1,once,TRBV24-1,CATSDPSGGGSTYNEQFF,TGTGCCACCAGTGACCCCTCTGGTGGCGGGAGCACCTACAATGAGCAGTTCTTC
-,TRBJ1-1,-,TRBV29-1,CSVEFRQLKFSEAFF,TGCAGCGTTGAATTCCGACAGCTGAAGTTTAGTGAAGCTTTCTTT
TRBD2,TRBJ2-1,-,TRBV5-1,CASRSGSTTYNEQFF,TGCGCCAGCCGAAGCGGGAGTACTACTTACAATGAGCAGTTCTTC
-,TRBJ1-5,-,TRBV12-3/TRBV12-4,CASRREEGQPQHF,TGTGCCAGCAGACGGGAGGAAGGACAGCCCCAGCATTTT
TRBD2,TRBJ2-1,few,TRBV6-1,CASSEVDSGSNEQFF,TGTGCCAGCAGTGAAGTGGATAGCGGGAGTAATGAGCAGTTCTTC
-,TRBJ1-1,-,TRBV19,CASNLGGLNTEAFF,TGTGCCTCAAATTTGGGGGGGCTTAACACTGAAGCTTTCTTT
TRBD2,TRBJ2-7,-,TRBV6-6,CASSQAGTSGFYEQYF,TGTGCCAGCAGTCAAGCCGGGACTAGCGGGTTCTACGAGCAGTACTTC
TRBD2,TRBJ2-7,-,TRBV25-1,CASSLAGGREQYF,TGTGCCAGCAGTTTAGCGGGAGGTAGGGAGCAGTACTTC
-,TRBJ1-1,once,TRBV12-3/TRBV12-4,CASSPSTGTEAFF,TGTGCCAGCAGCCCTTCTACGGGCACTGAAGCTTTCTTT
-,TRBJ1-3,-,TRBV29-1,CSVAPEARNTIYF,TGCAGCGTTGCTCCCGAAGCCCGAAACACCATATATTTT
TRBD1,TRBJ1-4,-,TRBV11-2,CASDRGDEKLFF,TGTGCCAGCGACAGGGGGGATGAAAAACTGTTTTTT
TRBD2,TRBJ2-5,-,TRBV4-3,CASSQDGRSGRDGETQYF,TGCGCCAGCAGCCAAGATGGGCGAAGCGGGAGAGATGGGGAGACCCAGTACTTC
-,TRBJ2-1,-,TRBV4-1,CASSQQRTVGGDYNEQFF,TGCGCCAGCAGCCAACAGAGGACAGTGGGAGGGGACTACAATGAGCAGTTCTTC
-,TRBJ1-2,once,TRBV5-4,CASSLEGHSGYTF,TGTGCCAGCAGCTTAGAAGGACACTCTGGCTACACCTTC
-,TRBJ2-7,-,TRBV6-5,CASSYGGTSSYEQYF,TGTGCCAGCAGTTACGGCGGAACTAGCTCCTACGAGCAGTACTTC
-,TRBJ2-2,-,TRBV19,CASSILQGGGELFF,TGTGCCAGTAGTATACTACAGGGTGGCGGGGAGCTGTTTTTT
TRBD2,TRBJ2-1,once,TRBV3-1/TRBV3-2,CASSQAKSSGYAYNEQFF,TGTGCCAGCAGCCAAGCGAAGAGTAGCGGGTACGCCTACAATGAGCAGTTCTTC
-,TRBJ2-1,-,TRBV6-2/TRBV6-3,CASSFTYFLANSYNEQFF,TGTGCCAGCAGTTTTACCTACTTTCTAGCGAACTCCTACAATGAGCAGTTCTTC
-,TRBJ2-3,-,TRBV11-3,CASSRGGGTDTQYF,TGTGCCAGCAGCCGCGGCGGCGGCACAGATACGCAGTATTTT
-,TRBJ2-1,-,TRBV18,CASSPPGSSYNEQFF,TGTGCCAGCTCACCACCGGGGAGCTCCTACAATGAGCAGTTCTTC
-,TRBJ2-3,-,TRBV29-1,CSVPEGRDWTDTQYF,TGCAGCGTCCCAGAGGGGCGGGATTGGACAGATACGCAGTATTTT
-,TRBJ1-6,few,TRBV9,CASSPGSSPLHF,TGTGCCAGCAGCCCGGGGAGTTCACCCCTCCACTTT
TRBD1,TRBJ1-2,-,TRBV11-2,CASSLVGRGQPYGYTF,TGTGCCAGCAGCTTAGTAGGACGGGGACAGCCCTATGGCTACACCTTC
-,TRBJ2-7,-,TRBV28,CASSLTDEQYF,TGTGCCAGCAGTTTAACGGACGAGCAGTACTTC
-,TRBJ1-5,-,TRBV10-3,CATESGHSNQPQHF,TGTGCCACCGAGTCTGGTCATAGCAATCAGCCCCAGCATTTT
TRBD1,TRBJ2-1,-,TRBV5-4,CASSLGQGLIDEQFF,TGTGCCAGCAGCTTGGGACAGGGATTGATCGATGAGCAGTTCTTC
-,TRBJ2-7,-,TRBV7-3,CASSPQRGREQYF,TGTGCCAGCAGCCCACAACGAGGGCGGGAGCAGTACTTC
TRBD1,TRBJ1-6,-,TRBV4-3,CASSQVRIGPGGAFYSPLHF,TGCGCCAGCAGCCAAGTTCGTATTGGGCCAGGGGGAGCTTTTTATTCACCCCTCCACTTT
TRBD2,TRBJ2-5,-,TRBV6-2/TRBV6-3,CASSYQGLPQETQYF,TGTGCCAGCAGTTACCAGGGACTACCCCAAGAGACCCAGTACTTC
-,TRBJ2-1,-,TRBV27,CASSLNRNLYNEQFF,TGTGCCAGCAGTTTAAACAGAAATCTCTACAATGAGCAGTTCTTC
TRBD2,TRBJ2-1,-,TRBV9,CASSVGGLALYNEQFF,TGTGCCAGCAGCGTAGGTGGACTAGCGTTATACAATGAGCAGTTCTTC
-,TRBJ2-1,once,TRBV28,CASSPVAPTYNEQFF,TGTGCCAGCAGTCCGGTAGCGCCTACCTACAATGAGCAGTTCTTC
-,TRBJ2-7,-,TRBV18,CASSRSDVSYEQYF,TGTGCCAGCTCACGGAGCGACGTCTCCTACGAGCAGTACTTC
TRBD2,TRBJ2-1,-,TRBV5-6,CASSPGGASGMGGQFF,TGTGCCAGCAGCCCGGGAGGGGCTAGCGGGATGGGGGGGCAGTTCTTC
-,TRBJ1-1,-,TRBV29-1,CSAENQGITEAFF,TGCAGCGCCGAAAATCAGGGGATAACTGAAGCTTTCTTT
-,TRBJ2-4,-,TRBV6-5,CASSYKTANIQYF,TGTGCCAGCAGTTATAAGACAGCCAACATTCAGTACTTC
TRBD1,TRBJ1-4,-,TRBV15,CATSRETGGGEKLFF,TGTGCCACCAGCAGGGAGACAGGGGGTGGTGAAAAACTGTTTTTT
-,TRBJ1-5,-,TRBV30,CAWSVGGNNQPQHF,TGTGCCTGGAGTGTAGGAGGGAACAATCAGCCCCAGCATTTT
TRBD1,TRBJ2-7,-,TRBV6-1,CASSLQGAKQYF,TGTGCCAGCAGTCTTCAGGGGGCTAAGCAGTACTTC
-,TRBJ1-1,-,TRBV5-1,CASSFSIRGGDTEAFF,TGCGCCAGCAGCTTCTCAATAAGGGGTGGGGACACTGAAGCTTTCTTT
TRBD1,TRBJ2-7,-,TRBV12-3/TRBV12-4,CASRGDSYEQYF,TGTGCCAGCAGGGGGGACAGCTACGAGCAGTACTTC
TRBD1,TRBJ1-5,-,TRBV28,CASSFTGARNQPQHF,TGTGCCAGCAGTTTTACAGGGGCCCGCAATCAGCCCCAGCATTTT
TRBD2,TRBJ2-2,many,TRBV2,CASSELLAGDTGELFF,TGTGCCAGCAGTGAATTACTAGCGGGAGACACCGGGGAGCTGTTTTTT
-,TRBJ1-6,few,TRBV15,CATSRDGADNSPLHF,TGTGCCACCAGCAGAGATGGGGCAGATAATTCACCCCTCCACTTT
-,TRBJ2-1,-,TRBV24-1,CATSQGGFDEQFF,TGTGCCACCAGTCAAGGAGGGTTTGATGAGCAGTTCTTC